One T cell receptor (beta chain) is described in this entry. Antigen specificity is unknown. Using its own MiXCR run on the reads, TCRdb lists one record per CDR3 protein. The table has about 200,000 distinct CDR3 sequences, 8% to 10% seen once. This entry comes from a study of T cell repertoires in cytomegalovirus infection. Overall study: From public TCR beta signatures came an indication of both CMV infection and matching HLA type. Study-level results: Individuals carrying CMV plus the relevant HLA were identified by cumulative frequency of public TCR beta families. In two of eight donors, the top clonotype was HLA-C-restricted CMV-specific.

The CDR3 consists of 15 residues. The germline V gene encodes CDR1 LNHNV and CDR2 YYDKDF (reference sequence). V trimming: 3 bases; J trimming: 10 bases; junction bases outside the gene matches: 8. Sequenced input: PBMCs. V and J are TRBV15 and TRBJ1-6; TRBD1 agrees at 8 bases. The receptor was isolated from a human donor in good health (CMV status not recorded). Some clones in this sample may be carry-over from other donors' samples. The CDR3 reads CATSRAGGRRSPLHF. For the CDR3, the DNA is TGTGCCACCAGCAGGGCAGGGGGCCGTAGGTCACCCCTCCACTTT. Together with reference TRBV15 and TRBJ1-6, the CDR3 gives the full variable domain: DAMVIQNPRYQVTQFGKPVTLSCSQTLNHNVMYWYQQKSSQAPKLLFHYYDKDFNNEADTPDNFQSRRPNTSFCFLDIRSPGLGDTAMYLCATSRAGGRRSPLHFGNGTRLTVT.